The 24 T cell receptor beta chains listed next were all sequenced from one sample in a study of T-cell reconstitution after alpha-beta-depleted transplantation in children. The TCRbeta library was prepared with unique molecular identifiers. One entry per CDR3 protein results from TCRdb running MiXCR on the PCR reads. The sample has 750,000 to 950,000 distinct CDR3 sequences; roughly 15% are singletons. Sequencing used PBMCs, mostly from graft donor cells, obtained 360 days after TCRalphabeta/CD19-depleted stem cell transplant. Source of these receptors: a male patient under 18 who had a stem cell transplant for acute lymphoblastic leukemia, so the T cells may come from the graft donor.

This clonotype has a handful of counts. The chain couples TRBV7-9 to TRBJ2-1; TRBD2 aligns across 11 bases. The CDR3 extends over 15 amino acids. The germline V gene encodes CDR1 SEHNR and CDR2 FQNEAQ (reference sequence). V shed 4 bases and J 7 bases; nucleotides not matched to a gene: 6. CDR3 protein: CASSSGLAVGNEQFF. Here the CDR3 DNA reads TGTGCCAGCAGCTCGGGACTAGCGGTGGGAAATGAGCAGTTCTTC.

This sequence joins TRBV24-1 and TRBJ2-5, with D maybe TRBD1 (6 bases). Trimming left V 1 base short and J 4 bases short, with 15 bases between. The CDR3 has 16 residues. Per the germline V gene, CDR1 is KGHDR and CDR2 is SFDVKD. The CDR3 sequence: CATSDLIGGAGETQYF. The CDR3 bases are TGTGCCACCAGTGATTTAATAGGGGGAGCTGGAGAGACCCAGTACTTC.

This clonotype was detected a few times. This rearrangement joins TRBV11-2 to TRBJ2-4; D perhaps matches TRBD1 (8 bases). Trimming pared 1 base from V and 6 bases from J, leaving 22 bases between. The CDR3 covers 18 residues. Germline-derived CDR1 and CDR2 are SGHAT and FQNNGV. The CDR3 sequence is CASSLVIRRTGRGNIQYF. CDR3 nucleotide sequence: TGTGCCAGCAGCTTAGTGATACGGCGGACAGGGAGGGGAAACATTCAGTACTTC.

This clonotype was found a few times. CDR3 region: CASSPGVPGETQYF. The CDR3 DNA sequence: TGTGCCAGCAGTCCCGGGGTGCCAGGGGAGACCCAGTACTTC. V usage is TRBV12-3 or TRBV12-4 and J usage is TRBJ2-5; possibly TRBD1 or TRBD2 for D (5 bases each). The CDR3 runs to 14 residues. V shed 5 bases and J shed 5 bases, with 15 bases lying between them.

The chain has TRBV5-1 and TRBJ1-2, with TRBD1 matching over 9 bases. The junction had 6 bases not matched to a gene; V was cut back by 3 bases and J by 6 bases. The CDR3 length is 14 residues. Germline lookup yields CDR1 SGHRS and CDR2 YFSETQ. The CDR3 sequence is CASSYSQGAHGYTF. CDR3 bases: TGCGCCAGCAGCTATTCACAGGGGGCGCATGGCTACACCTTC. Full variable domain (remainder filled in from reference TRBV5-1 and TRBJ1-2): KAGVTQTPRYLIKTRGQQVTLSCSPISGHRSVSWYQQTPGQGLQFLFEYFSETQRNKGNFPGRFSGRQFSNSRSEMNVSTLELGDSALYLCASSYSQGAHGYTFGSGTRLTVV.

This chain links TRBV19 with TRBJ1-2; a weak D match, TRBD1 (6 bases). Trimming removed 5 bases from V and 0 bases from J, with 10 bases in between. The CDR3 has 14 residues. Looked up from germline, CDR1 is LNHDA and CDR2 is SQIVND (reference sequence). The CDR3 reads CASSPWTANYGYTF. Written as DNA, the CDR3 is TGTGCCAGTAGTCCTTGGACAGCTAACTATGGCTACACCTTC.

This clonotype was observed a handful of times. The chain couples TRBV7-9 to TRBJ2-4, with 7 bases that match TRBD2. This CDR3 contains 14 residues. With 11 bases clipped from V and 9 bases from J, the junction kept 16 bases outside the gene matches. Germline CDR1 and CDR2: SEHNR and FQNEAQ (reference sequence). The CDR3 spells CAGRGGGAGSIQYF. The CDR3 DNA is TGTGCCGGTAGAGGCGGGGGAGCAGGGAGCATTCAGTACTTC. The variable domain in full, with the rest retrieved from reference TRBV7-9 and TRBJ2-4, is DTGVSQNPRHKITKRGQNVTFRCDPISEHNRLYWYRQTLGQGPEFLTYFQNEAQLEKSRLLSDRFSAERPKGSFSTLEIQRTEQGDSAMYLCAGRGGGAGSIQYFGAGTRLSVL.

This clonotype has at least ten counts. This sequence joins TRBV7-9 and TRBJ2-7, with 8 bases identical to TRBD1. The CDR3 totals 14 residues. The V segment lost 2 bases and the J segment 2 bases; nucleotides outside the gene matches: 2. Germline V CDR1 and CDR2: SEHNR, FQNEAQ (reference sequence). The DNA for the CDR3 is TGTGCCAGCAGCTTACGGGACAGGACCTACGAGCAGTACTTC. Its translation: CASSLRDRTYEQYF.

CDR3 nucleotide sequence: TGTGCCAGCAGCTTTGAGTACTCCTACAATGAGCAGTTCTTC. Translation: CASSFEYSYNEQFF. This chain joins TRBV11-2 and TRBJ2-1; D gene unclear. CDR3 length: 14 amino acids. V dropped 3 bases and J dropped 0 bases, with 6 bases sitting between them. The germline V gene has CDR1 SGHAT and CDR2 FQNNGV.

Only a few counts were recorded for this clonotype. The chain carries TRBV12-3 or TRBV12-4 and TRBJ2-1; 7 bases line up with TRBD2. Losses at the gene ends were 3 bases for V and 5 bases for J; bases not matched to a gene: 10. This CDR3 comprises 16 residues. CDR3 sequence reads: CASSLVAGWVDNEQFF. CDR3 sequence (DNA): TGTGCCAGCAGTTTGGTAGCGGGTTGGGTGGACAATGAGCAGTTCTTC.

The chain joins TRBV11-3 to TRBJ2-1; 11 nucleotides match TRBD2. Germline CDR1 is SGHNT and CDR2 is YENEEA. J lost 10 bases, V lost 1 base, and 6 bases had no gene match. CDR3 length: 15 residues. In DNA form, the CDR3 reads TGTGCCAGCAGCTTAGGACTAGCGGGGATACAAGAGCAGTTCTTC. Translating it yields CASSLGLAGIQEQFF. Variable domain in full (rest from reference TRBV11-3 and TRBJ2-1): EAGVVQSPRYKIIEKKQPVAFWCNPISGHNTLYWYLQNLGQGPELLIRYENEEAVDDSQLPKDRFSAERLKGVDSTLKIQPAELGDSAVYLCASSLGLAGIQEQFFGPGTRLTVL.

The rearrangement joins TRBV20-1 to TRBJ2-7, with D hard to call. This CDR3 spans 15 amino acids. Germline assignment: CDR1 DFQATT and CDR2 SNEGSKA (reference sequence). Trimming left V 6 bases short and J 0 bases short, with 18 bases between. CDR3 loop: CSAPTPNGVSYEQYF. In nucleotides, the CDR3 is TGCAGTGCCCCCACCCCTAACGGTGTCTCCTACGAGCAGTACTTC.

The V and J genes are TRBV5-8 and TRBJ1-4, with 7 bases identical to TRBD1. Germline V gene sequence: CDR1 SGHTS, CDR2 YDEGEE. This CDR3 region has 15 residues. V dropped 1 base and J dropped 8; count of bases not matched to a gene: 8. CDR3 DNA: TGTGCCAGCAGCTTGACCGGGACAGAGGAGGAAAAACTGTTTTTT. Protein product: CASSLTGTEEEKLFF.

V is TRBV28 and J is TRBJ2-5; 9 bases are shared with TRBD1. CDR3 length equals 15 residues. Per germline, CDR1 MDHEN and CDR2 SYDVKM. V trimming: 3 bases; J trimming: 5 bases; junction bases outside the gene matches: 7. The CDR3 spells CASSFPGTGLETQYF. CDR3 DNA sequence: TGTGCCAGCAGTTTCCCCGGGACAGGGCTCGAGACCCAGTACTTC. The full variable domain, completed using reference TRBV28 and TRBJ2-5, is DVKVTQSSRYLVKRTGEKVFLECVQDMDHENMFWYRQDPGLGLRLIYFSYDVKMKEKGDIPEGYSVSREKKERFSLILESASTNQTSMYLCASSFPGTGLETQYFGPGTRLLVL.

This clonotype was seen only a few times. This chain connects TRBV9 to TRBJ2-6; TRBD2 is a possible D gene (6 bases). The CDR3 consists of 17 residues. Germline CDR1 SGDLS, CDR2 YYNGEE. V dropped 3 bases and J dropped 0 bases, with 13 bases sitting between them. CDR3 nucleotides: TGTGCCAGCAGCGCACGGGACTTCAGCTCTGGGGCCAACGTCCTGACTTTC. Its translation: CASSARDFSSGANVLTF.

The genes are TRBV15 and TRBJ2-3; a possible D gene is TRBD1 (6 bases). The ends were cut back, 3 bases at V and 0 bases at J, with 16 bases in the middle. Germline V gene lookup returns CDR1 LNHNV and CDR2 YYDKDF (reference sequence). CDR3 length equals 17 residues. The CDR3 coding sequence is TGTGCCACCAGCAGGGCAACCAGGGGATCCAGCACAGATACGCAGTATTTT. Encoded protein: CATSRATRGSSTDTQYF.

The V call is TRBV5-1, the J call TRBJ2-2, with D maybe TRBD1 (7 bases). CDR3 size: 18 residues. Germline V gene sequence: CDR1 SGHRS, CDR2 YFSETQ. The germline V and J ends were trimmed by 5 bases and 4 bases, with 24 bases remaining between them. The CDR3 bases are TGCGCCAGCAGGCAAAACCTCCCTCCAGGGGGACTCACCGGGGAGCTGTTTTTT. It translates to CASRQNLPPGGLTGELFF.

The chain combines TRBV5-1 with TRBJ2-5, with 7 bases identical to TRBD2. Germline-derived CDR1 and CDR2 are SGHRS and YFSETQ. The V gene end was trimmed by 0 bases and the J gene end by 2 bases; junction bases not matched to a gene: 7. The CDR3 spans 16 residues. CDR3 coding DNA: TGCGCCAGCAGCTTGGACCAGCGGGGTCGACAAGAGACCCAGTACTTC. Translation: CASSLDQRGRQETQYF. Drawing the rest from reference TRBV5-1 and TRBJ2-5, the complete variable domain is KAGVTQTPRYLIKTRGQQVTLSCSPISGHRSVSWYQQTPGQGLQFLFEYFSETQRNKGNFPGRFSGRQFSNSRSEMNVSTLELGDSALYLCASSLDQRGRQETQYFGPGTRLLVL.

This clonotype was observed a few times. The chain joins TRBV5-1 to TRBJ1-5; a weak D match, TRBD1 (5 bases). This CDR3 comprises 15 residues. Between the trimmed V and J ends, which lost 4 bases and 6 bases, there was a span of 17 bases. The germline gives CDR1 SGHRS, CDR2 YFSETQ. CDR3 DNA: TGCGCCAGCAGCCCCTGGACTGGGGCAGGTCAGCCCCAGCATTTT. Protein: CASSPWTGAGQPQHF.

This clonotype turned up a few times. V usage is TRBV7-8 and J usage is TRBJ1-1; 10 nucleotides agree with TRBD1. From germline, CDR1 is SGHVS and CDR2 FQNEAQ. J was trimmed by 5 bases and V by 7 bases; bases with no gene match: 7. The CDR3 consists of 14 residues. This CDR3 reads CASNLDRGKTEAFF. The CDR3 DNA follows: TGTGCCAGCAACCTGGACAGGGGGAAGACTGAAGCTTTCTTT.

This chain joins TRBV5-1 and TRBJ2-2; TRBD2 aligns across 11 bases. Trimming cost V 2 bases and J 6 bases; bases outside gene matches: 3. The CDR3 is 15 residues long. CDR1 and CDR2 from the germline V gene are SGHRS and YFSETQ. The CDR3 region has the DNA TGCGCCAGCAGCTTTCTAGCGGGAGGACCCGGGGAGCTGTTTTTT. It is translated as CASSFLAGGPGELFF. Based on the CDR3 plus reference TRBV5-1 and TRBJ2-2, the full variable domain is KAGVTQTPRYLIKTRGQQVTLSCSPISGHRSVSWYQQTPGQGLQFLFEYFSETQRNKGNFPGRFSGRQFSNSRSEMNVSTLELGDSALYLCASSFLAGGPGELFFGEGSRLTVL.

This clonotype was seen once. With a much larger clone just one base away, this may be a read error. A read error is likely, as this CDR3 ends without the conserved phenylalanine or tryptophan. The V call is TRBV5-6, the J call TRBJ1-5; perhaps TRBD1 as D (6 bases). The CDR3 loop spans 15 amino acids. The V end was cut by 1 base, the J end by 2 bases, with 10 bases between. Looked up from germline, CDR1 is SGHDT and CDR2 is YYEEEE. Here the CDR3 reads CASSLTQGGNQPQHC. The DNA of the CDR3 is TGTGCCAGCAGCTTGACACAGGGCGGCAATCAGCCCCAGCATTGT.

In this sample, this clonotype turned up many times. The rearrangement joins TRBV12-3 or TRBV12-4 to TRBJ2-3, with D maybe TRBD2 (5 bases). The CDR3 contains 14 residues. The ends were cut back, 6 bases at V and 1 base at J, with 11 bases in the middle. The CDR3 coding sequence is TGTGCCAGCAGCTTTCGGCGGGGCACAGATACGCAGTATTTT. Its protein is CASSFRRGTDTQYF.

This clonotype was detected ten times or more. The chain links TRBV7-2 to TRBJ1-2, with unresolved D. Germline V gives CDR1 SGHTA, CDR2 FQGNSA. Between the trimmed V and J ends, which lost 5 bases and 6 bases, there was a span of 13 bases. The length of the CDR3 is 13 residues. CDR3 protein: CASSLHPQDGYTF. In DNA form, the CDR3 reads TGTGCCAGCAGCCTCCATCCGCAGGATGGCTACACCTTC. Complete variable domain (other parts from reference TRBV7-2 and TRBJ1-2): GAGVSQSPSNKVTEKGKDVELRCDPISGHTALYWYRQSLGQGLEFLIYFQGNSAPDKSGLPSDRFSAERTGGSVSTLTIQRTQQEDSAVYLCASSLHPQDGYTFGSGTRLTVV.